The 30 T cell receptor beta chains below were found in one sample sequenced in a study of T cell repertoires in cytomegalovirus infection. TCRdb processed the reads anew with MiXCR; each CDR3 protein has one entry. This table has about 680,000 distinct CDR3 sequences, 20% to 25% appearing once. The sequencing sample was made of CD8+ T cells from PBMCs. The receptors were sampled from a human donor in good health (CMV status not recorded). Some clones in this sample may be carry-over from other donors' samples.

The chain recombines TRBV4-1 with TRBJ2-1, with 12 nucleotides matching TRBD2. The J segment lost 7 bases and the V segment lost 6 bases, leaving 4 bases of the junction unmatched. CDR1 MGHRA and CDR2 YSYEKL come from the germline V gene. There are 14 residues in the CDR3. The CDR3 protein is CASRGLAGVNEQFF. CDR3 coding DNA: TGCGCCAGCAGGGGACTAGCGGGCGTTAATGAGCAGTTCTTC.

This chain joins TRBV7-4 and TRBJ2-5; no reliable D call. The germline V gene has CDR1 SGHVT and CDR2 SQSDAQ. Deletions cut 10 bases from V and 5 bases from J, with 8 bases between. There are 10 residues in the CDR3. CDR3 DNA sequence: TGTGCCAACAGTCGGGAGACCCAGTACTTC. Protein: CANSRETQYF.

This clonotype was found a few times. The chain carries TRBV28 and TRBJ1-5; 9 bases align to TRBD1. V was clipped by 6 bases and J by 6 bases; unmatched bases: 9. Germline CDR1 reads MDHEN; CDR2 reads SYDVKM. The CDR3 runs to 15 residues. For the CDR3, the DNA is TGTGCCAGCAGGTCCGGACAGGGGATCGGTCAGCCCCAGCATTTT. This encodes CASRSGQGIGQPQHF.

The chain is built from TRBV9 and TRBJ1-2; a weak D match, TRBD1 (5 bases). The CDR3 spans 16 residues. V shed 4 bases and J shed 8 bases, with 24 bases lying between them. The germline V gene has CDR1 SGDLS and CDR2 YYNGEE. CDR3 sequence: CASSRGNRDSRWGYTF. The DNA for the CDR3 is TGTGCCAGCAGCCGGGGGAACCGGGACTCACGCTGGGGCTACACCTTC.

The chain is built from TRBV25-1 and TRBJ1-4, with a possible D match to TRBD1 (6 bases). V dropped 2 bases and J dropped 7 bases, with 11 bases sitting between them. The CDR3 is made up of 14 amino acids. CDR1 and CDR2 from the germline V gene are MGHDK and SYGVNS. The CDR3: CASSEGGYFEKLFF. In DNA form, the CDR3 reads TGTGCCAGCAGTGAAGGGGGCTATTTTGAAAAACTGTTTTTT.

The chain joins TRBV18 to TRBJ1-2; D perhaps matches TRBD1 (6 bases). Germline V lookup: CDR1 KGHSH, CDR2 LQKENI. V was cut by 3 bases and J by 2 bases, with 13 bases left in between. CDR3 length equals 15 residues. The CDR3 DNA follows: TGTGCCAGCTCACCTTCCGGGGGCAGCAACTATGGCTACACCTTC. This codes for CASSPSGGSNYGYTF.

The genes are TRBV7-2 and TRBJ2-7; 8 positions agree with TRBD1. The CDR3 sequence is 13 residues long. Unmatched junction bases numbered 5, after V lost 5 bases and J lost 5 bases. Germline V gene sequence: CDR1 SGHTA, CDR2 FQGNSA. The CDR3 DNA is TGTGCCAGCAGCCCCAGGGGGCGTGACGAGCAGTACTTC. This sequence encodes CASSPRGRDEQYF.

With respect to this clonotype: Its ends do not fully match the called genes, so a read error is possible. This rearrangement joins TRBV7-7 to TRBJ2-2; D uncertain. CDR1 is SSHAT, CDR2 FNYEAQ, per germline (reference sequence). The CDR3 sequence is 14 residues long. The CDR3 coding sequence is TGTGCTAGCAGCGACCCCCTGGAAACCGGGGAGCTGTTTTTT. Its translation: CASSDPLETGELFF.

The chain recombines TRBV6-2 or TRBV6-3 with TRBJ2-1; 7 bases are shared with TRBD2. V trimming: 9 bases; J trimming: 0 bases; junction bases outside the gene matches: 8. CDR3 size: 15 residues. CDR1 and CDR2 (germline): MNHEY, SVGEGT. In DNA form, the CDR3 reads TGTGCCAGTAGGGAGCGGGGAAGCTCCTACAATGAGCAGTTCTTC. Translation gives CASRERGSSYNEQFF.

The chain couples TRBV12-3 or TRBV12-4 to TRBJ2-1, with 9 bases aligning to TRBD1. This CDR3 region has 16 residues. V lost 5 bases, J lost 9 bases, and 14 bases stayed unmatched. CDR3 DNA sequence: TGTGCCAGCAGTAACGGACAGGGGTGGATTTTCGGTGAGCAGTTCTTC. Translating gives CASSNGQGWIFGEQFF.

J is TRBJ1-2 and V is TRBV6-2 or TRBV6-3; D may be TRBD1 (6 bases). V shed 5 bases and J shed 9 bases, with 13 bases lying between them. Looked up from germline, CDR1 is MNHEY and CDR2 is SVGEGT. This CDR3 spans 12 amino acids. The CDR3 nucleotides read TGTGCCAGCAGTACAGACAGGTTGAGCTACACCTTC. As protein: CASSTDRLSYTF.

V and J are TRBV4-3 and TRBJ2-3, with D perhaps given as TRBD1 or TRBD2 (5 bases each). This CDR3 has 16 amino acids. CDR1 and CDR2 from the germline V gene are LGHNA and YSLEER. Trimming cost V 0 bases and J 2 bases, with 12 bases left between them. In DNA form, the CDR3 reads TGCGCCAGCAGCCAAGACTGGGGGATAGTCACAGATACGCAGTATTTT. This codes for CASSQDWGIVTDTQYF.

In its sample, this clonotype was seen many times. V and J are TRBV7-9 and TRBJ1-1; the D gene is possibly TRBD1 (5 bases). The germline CDR1 and CDR2 sequences are SEHNR and FQNEAQ (reference sequence). The CDR3 is 15 amino acids. V shed 10 bases and J shed 1 base, with 19 bases lying between them. The CDR3 sequence: CATSRDSSRNTEAFF. The CDR3, as DNA: TGTGCCACCTCAAGGGACTCCAGCAGGAACACTGAAGCTTTCTTT.

The V and J genes are TRBV6-2 or TRBV6-3 and TRBJ1-2, with D uncertain. V was clipped by 2 bases and J by 2 bases, with 12 bases between them. In germline, CDR1 is MNHEY, CDR2 SVGEGT. The CDR3 runs to 15 residues. DNA for the CDR3: TGTGCCAGCAGTTACCGATCGTCTCAGAACTATGGCTACACCTTC. The encoded protein is CASSYRSSQNYGYTF.

The sample holds one count of this clonotype. The rearrangement links TRBV20-1 to TRBJ1-1; possibly TRBD1 for D (6 bases). Germline V lookup: CDR1 DFQATT, CDR2 SNEGSKA (reference sequence). The V and J ends lost 5 bases and 1 base respectively, with 8 bases between them. The CDR3 is 12 residues long. CDR3 protein: CSALQGNTEAFF. The DNA of the CDR3 is TGCAGTGCTTTACAGGGGAACACTGAAGCTTTCTTT.

The chain joins TRBV6-2 or TRBV6-3 to TRBJ2-7; D not certain. CDR1 is MNHEY and CDR2 is SVGEGT in the germline V gene. Trimming took off 2 bases at V and 0 bases at J, with 8 bases between the two ends. The CDR3 sequence is 14 residues long. The CDR3 DNA reads TGTGCCAGCAGTTACGGAGTCAACTCCTACGAGCAGTACGTC. Translation gives CASSYGVNSYEQYV.

J is TRBJ1-6 and V is TRBV27, with 9 positions matching TRBD1. CDR1 and CDR2 (germline): MNHEY, SMNVEV (reference sequence). This CDR3 comprises 15 residues. J lost 10 bases, V lost 6 bases, and 10 bases had no gene match. The CDR3 DNA reads TGTGCCAGCAGCCCTCAGGACAGGGGTTGGTCACCCCTCCACTTT. Translating it yields CASSPQDRGWSPLHF.

This clonotype was recorded many times. The rearrangement joins TRBV4-1 to TRBJ1-2, with TRBD1 as a possible D gene (5 bases). CDR1 and CDR2 from the germline V gene are MGHRA and YSYEKL. V was cut by 3 bases and J by 10 bases, with 15 bases left in between. The CDR3 spans 13 residues. The CDR3 bases are TGCGCCAGCAGCCAGGTTCAGGGCGGAATCTACACCTTC. This sequence encodes CASSQVQGGIYTF.

This clonotype was detected only a few times. This sequence joins TRBV27 and TRBJ2-7; no clear D. This CDR3 spans 13 amino acids. V was cut by 2 bases and J by 5 bases, with 10 bases left in between. Germline CDR1 is MNHEY and CDR2 is SMNVEV (reference sequence). The CDR3 nucleotides read TGTGCCAGCAGTTTAAGGGCAGGCCACGAGCAGTACGTC. It encodes CASSLRAGHEQYV.

V gene TRBV20-1 combines with J gene TRBJ2-3; D assignment may be TRBD1 or TRBD2 (6 bases each). V lost 3 bases and J 2 bases, leaving 15 bases between the germline ends. The length of the CDR3 is 15 residues. Germline assignment: CDR1 DFQATT and CDR2 SNEGSKA (reference sequence). The CDR3 DNA is TGCAGTGCTAGCCTTGGGGGGCTGATCACAGATACGCAGTATTTT. Its protein is CSASLGGLITDTQYF.

The rearrangement links TRBV12-3 or TRBV12-4 to TRBJ1-1; no firm D call. The CDR3 length is 12 residues. The germline V and J ends were trimmed by 5 bases and 6 bases, with 10 bases remaining between them. The CDR3: CASSLGKSEAFF. The CDR3 nucleotides read TGTGCCAGCAGTCTGGGCAAATCTGAAGCTTTCTTT.

This clonotype has at least ten counts. The CDR3 sequence: CASSPGTLQGDEQYF. The CDR3 region has the DNA TGTGCCAGCAGCCCCGGGACTCTGCAGGGGGACGAGCAGTACTTC. The genes are TRBV7-8 and TRBJ2-7, with D tentatively TRBD1 (7 bases). This CDR3 has 15 amino acids. CDR1 and CDR2 from the germline V gene are SGHVS and FQNEAQ. V gave up 5 bases and J gave up 5 bases, with 19 bases separating them.

In its sample, this clonotype was seen a few times. The chain joins TRBV10-3 to TRBJ1-1; D unresolved. CDR1 is ENHRY and CDR2 is SYGVKD in the germline V gene. The CDR3 covers 14 residues. The CDR3 DNA sequence: TGTGCGTCGACGAGGCAGGCGATGAACACTGAAGCTTTCTTT. Protein: CASTRQAMNTEAFF.

This clonotype was detected a few times. This rearrangement joins TRBV20-1 to TRBJ1-1, with D possibly TRBD1 on 6 matching bases. The germline V gene has CDR1 DFQATT and CDR2 SNEGSKA (reference sequence). The V gene lost 7 bases and the J gene lost 0 bases, with 15 bases spanning the gap. The CDR3 length is 14 residues. The CDR3 DNA sequence: TGCAGTGTCCCAGGGAGGGGGATGAACACTGAAGCTTTCTTT. Protein product: CSVPGRGMNTEAFF.

The table lists this clonotype with many counts. The CDR3 DNA follows: TGTGCCAGCAGCTTCTACAGGGGCGCGGAGCAGCCCCAGCATTTT. This encodes CASSFYRGAEQPQHF. The chain couples TRBV7-2 to TRBJ1-5; 7 nucleotides agree with TRBD1. Per the germline V gene, CDR1 is SGHTA and CDR2 is FQGNSA. This CDR3 has 15 residues. V lost 3 bases, J lost 7 bases, and 9 bases stayed unmatched.

This clonotype was detected many times. The chain joins TRBV7-2 to TRBJ2-3; 11 bases agree with TRBD2. With V trimmed by 1 base and J by 5 bases, 8 bases remained unmatched. CDR1 and CDR2 from the germline V gene are SGHTA and FQGNSA. The CDR3 totals 17 residues. This CDR3 reads CASSLGRLAGWGDTQYF. CDR3 nucleotide sequence: TGTGCCAGCAGCTTAGGTCGACTAGCGGGGTGGGGAGATACGCAGTATTTT.

This clonotype was detected only a few times. V usage is TRBV7-9 and J usage is TRBJ1-1; D gene ambiguous. Looked up from germline, CDR1 is SEHNR and CDR2 is FQNEAQ (reference sequence). CDR3 size: 14 residues. With 3 bases removed from V and 5 bases from J, the gap between germline ends came to 13 bases. The CDR3: CASSFGRFRTEAFF. The CDR3 DNA sequence: TGTGCCAGCAGCTTCGGCAGGTTTCGGACTGAAGCTTTCTTT.

V usage is TRBV14 and J usage is TRBJ2-4, with D unresolved. Between the trimmed V and J ends, which lost 0 bases and 0 bases, there was a span of 12 bases. The length of the CDR3 is 17 residues. CDR1 and CDR2 (germline): SGHDN, FVKESK. The CDR3 here is CASSQDVANLAKNIQYF. The CDR3 nucleotides are TGTGCCAGCAGCCAAGATGTAGCCAATTTAGCCAAAAACATTCAGTACTTC.

The CDR3 sequence is CSARGGLAGRSYEQFF. The CDR3 DNA reads TGCAGTGCTAGGGGGGGACTAGCGGGGAGAAGCTATGAGCAGTTCTTC. The chain has TRBV20-1 and TRBJ2-1; 13 nucleotides line up with TRBD2. CDR1 is DFQATT and CDR2 is SNEGSKA in the germline V gene (reference sequence). Losses at the gene ends were 3 bases for V and 8 bases for J; bases not matched to a gene: 10. The CDR3 is 16 residues long.

This clonotype was detected only once. The chain combines TRBV5-5 with TRBJ2-1, with TRBD2 matching 8 bases. Germline V lookup: CDR1 SGHKS, CDR2 YYEKEE (reference sequence). CDR3 length: 15 amino acids. With 5 bases clipped from V and 1 base from J, the junction kept 5 bases outside the gene matches. The CDR3: CASSFSGVSYNEQFF. DNA of the CDR3: TGTGCCAGCAGTTTTAGCGGGGTATCCTACAATGAGCAGTTCTTC.